The 26 T cell receptor beta chains below all came from one sample that was sequenced in a study of blood T cell repertoires in COVID-19. Libraries were prepared by immunoSEQ multiplex PCR; TCRdb keeps only in-frame clonotypes and omits some of them. Found here are 88,000 or so clones, 79% of them singletons; the top ten hold 24%. Specimen: peripheral blood. These TCRs come from a human donor in a cohort sampled during active COVID-19.

This sequence joins TRBV7-9 and TRBJ2-7, with TRBD2 identical over 7 bases. V lost 2 bases and J lost 7; bases outside the gene matches: 11. Germline-derived CDR1 and CDR2 are SEHNR and FQNEAQ (reference sequence). The CDR3 is 15 amino acids. This chain's CDR3 is CASSLMPAGTFEQYF. In DNA form, the CDR3 reads TGTGCCAGCAGCTTAATGCCAGCGGGAACATTTGAGCAGTACTTC.

With respect to this clone: A read error may account for a junction end that differs from germline. V and J are TRBV24-1 and TRBJ2-3; tentatively, D is TRBD2 (6 bases). CDR3 size: 15 residues. Germline CDR1 KGHDR, CDR2 SFDVKD. CDR3 region: CASSGSRGFTDTQYF. The CDR3 DNA is TGTGCCTCCAGTGGGTCCCGGGGGTTCACAGATACGCAGTATTTT.

The J gene is TRBJ1-1, the V gene TRBV7-9, with D possibly being TRBD1 (5 bases). V was clipped by 7 bases and J by 5 bases, with 17 bases between them. This CDR3 comprises 14 residues. Germline CDR1 is SEHNR and CDR2 is FQNEAQ (reference sequence). The CDR3 spells CASTIPMGLTEAFF. The CDR3 DNA reads TGTGCCAGCACCATCCCGATGGGGCTAACTGAAGCTTTCTTT.

The V call is TRBV24-1, the J call TRBJ2-2; 8 bases agree with TRBD1. Per germline, CDR1 KGHDR and CDR2 SFDVKD. The V segment lost 3 bases and the J segment 6 bases; nucleotides outside the gene matches: 5. The CDR3 consists of 15 residues. The CDR3 sequence is CATSDGGQGPGELFF. DNA for the CDR3: TGTGCCACCAGTGATGGCGGACAGGGCCCCGGGGAGCTGTTTTTT.

The rearrangement joins TRBV18 to TRBJ2-1; maybe TRBD2 (6 bases). From germline, CDR1 is KGHSH and CDR2 LQKENI. The CDR3 contains 11 residues. The V and J ends lost 6 bases and 10 bases respectively, with 10 bases between them. CDR3 nucleotide sequence: TGTGCCAGCTCCCTGGCGGGAGAGCAGTTCTTC. This sequence encodes CASSLAGEQFF.

The chain joins TRBV19 to TRBJ1-5; D possibly corresponds to TRBD1 (6 bases). CDR1 and CDR2 from the germline V gene are LNHDA and SQIVND (reference sequence). The CDR3 has 14 amino acids. The V end was cut by 2 bases, the J end by 4 bases, with 9 bases between. Here the CDR3 reads CASSIWQGNQPQHF. CDR3 sequence (DNA): TGTGCCAGTAGTATATGGCAGGGGAATCAGCCCCAGCATTTT.

The chain links TRBV4-3 to TRBJ2-7; possibly TRBD1 for D (6 bases). Germline V gene sequence: CDR1 LGHNA, CDR2 YSLEER. The CDR3 length is 15 residues. The V end was cut by 4 bases, the J end by 0 bases, with 13 bases between. The DNA of the CDR3 is TGCGCCAGCAGCCCGAGGACAGACGACTCCTACGAGCAGTACTTC. Translating gives CASSPRTDDSYEQYF.

The rearrangement uses TRBV7-2 and TRBJ1-1, with TRBD1 matching over 7 bases. The CDR3 is made up of 12 amino acids. Trimming took 10 bases from V and 5 from J; bases not matched to a gene: 7. Germline V gives CDR1 SGHTA, CDR2 FQGNSA. This chain's CDR3 is CATFQQGTEAFF. In DNA, the CDR3 is TGTGCCACCTTTCAACAGGGGACTGAAGCTTTCTTT. The variable domain in full, completed from reference TRBV7-2 and TRBJ1-1, reads GAGVSQSPSNKVTEKGKDVELRCDPISGHTALYWYRQSLGQGLEFLIYFQGNSAPDKSGLPSDRFSAERTGGSVSTLTIQRTQQEDSAVYLCATFQQGTEAFFGQGTRLTVV.

The rearrangement links TRBV7-9 to TRBJ2-7; maybe TRBD2 (6 bases). The CDR3 has 13 residues. Per germline, CDR1 SEHNR and CDR2 FQNEAQ (reference sequence). Trimming shortened V by 1 base and J by 7 bases, and 11 bases separated the two germline ends. CDR3 sequence reads: CASSLVGSREQYF. The CDR3 coding sequence is TGTGCCAGCAGCTTAGTCGGGAGTCGTGAGCAGTACTTC.

This clone was seen once. The chain is built from TRBV5-1 and TRBJ2-2; TRBD2 matches 11 bases. CDR1 is SGHRS and CDR2 is YFSETQ in the germline V gene. V shed 5 bases, J shed 3 bases, and the junction held 0 bases outside the gene matches. The CDR3 loop spans 14 amino acids. CDR3 region: CASRGLADTGELFF. Written as DNA, the CDR3 is TGCGCCAGCAGGGGACTAGCGGACACCGGGGAGCTGTTTTTT.

V and J are TRBV19 and TRBJ2-5, with D perhaps matching TRBD2 (5 bases). There are 14 residues in the CDR3. The germline V and J ends were trimmed by 5 bases and 7 bases, with 17 bases remaining between them. Germline lookup yields CDR1 LNHDA and CDR2 SQIVND (reference sequence). The CDR3 nucleotides are TGTGCCAGTAGTCTTCTAGCTACAGAGGGGACCCAGTACTTC. The encoded protein is CASSLLATEGTQYF.

V is TRBV19 and J is TRBJ2-1; TRBD2 aligns across 8 bases. The J segment lost 0 bases and the V segment lost 5 bases, leaving 9 bases of the junction unmatched. Germline V gene sequence: CDR1 LNHDA, CDR2 SQIVND (reference sequence). CDR3 size: 17 residues. The DNA for the CDR3 is TGTGCCAGTAGTCCCGCGGGAGGCCCCCCCTCCTACAATGAGCAGTTCTTC. Protein: CASSPAGGPPSYNEQFF.

This clone was found a few times. The chain has TRBV2 and TRBJ2-5; D is possibly TRBD1 (6 bases). V was clipped by 6 bases and J by 3 bases, with 17 bases between them. Germline V lookup: CDR1 SNHLY, CDR2 FYNNEI. The length of the CDR3 is 15 residues. The CDR3 nucleotides are TGTGCCAGCAGCGAAACGGGACACTTTGAAGAGACCCAGTACTTC. It translates to CASSETGHFEETQYF.

The V and J genes are TRBV6-6 and TRBJ2-3; 11 bases are a match to TRBD2. Germline CDR1 MNHNY, CDR2 SVGAGI (reference sequence). V lost 6 bases, J lost 4 bases, and 6 bases stayed unmatched. The CDR3 has 15 amino acids. Here the CDR3 reads CASSQLAGEADTQYF. As DNA, the CDR3 is TGTGCCAGCAGCCAACTAGCGGGAGAGGCAGATACGCAGTATTTT.

To note about this clone: The identical CDR3 is also encoded by other nucleotide sequences in the sample. V usage is TRBV5-1 and J usage is TRBJ2-7; 11 bases match TRBD1. Germline V gene sequence: CDR1 SGHRS, CDR2 YFSETQ. The CDR3 spans 14 residues. V shed 3 bases and J 3 bases; nucleotides not matched to a gene: 2. CDR3 in amino acids: CASSSGTGGYEQYF. The CDR3 DNA reads as TGCGCCAGCAGCTCAGGGACAGGGGGCTACGAGCAGTACTTC.

The genes are TRBV4-1 and TRBJ2-1, with TRBD2 identical over 13 bases. Germline CDR1 is MGHRA and CDR2 is YSYEKL. CDR3 length: 19 residues. V dropped 7 bases and J dropped 4; count of bases not matched to a gene: 16. The CDR3 is CASNLSPLSTSGGYNEQFF. As DNA, the CDR3 is TGCGCCAGCAACTTATCGCCCCTATCGACTAGCGGGGGGTACAATGAGCAGTTCTTC.

The V and J genes are TRBV21-1 and TRBJ2-7; the table's D call, TRBD1, has no DNA check behind it. TRBV21-1 is designated a pseudogene. This CDR3 is built from 16 residues. CDR3 sequence (DNA): TGTGCCAGCAGGAGACAGGGGGCGTCCAGTCCCTACGAGCAGTACTTC. Translating gives CASRRQGASSPYEQYF.

V usage is TRBV5-1 and J usage is TRBJ2-7; D gene unclear. There are 13 residues in the CDR3. Germline loops: CDR1 SGHRS, CDR2 YFSETQ. The V end lost 0 bases, the J end lost 2 bases, and 6 bases lay between the germline ends. The CDR3 DNA reads TGCGCCAGCAGCTTGGATCGAGCCTACGAGCAGTACTTC. Its translation is CASSLDRAYEQYF.

This chain uses TRBV5-5 with TRBJ2-7; 7 bases agree with TRBD2. Trimming removed 4 bases from V and 3 bases from J; junction bases left unmatched: 16. Germline CDR1 and CDR2: SGHKS and YYEKEE (reference sequence). The CDR3 has 17 amino acids. In DNA, the CDR3 is TGTGCCAGCAGCCAGGGAGGGGTACTAGCGAGTCACTACGAGCAGTACTTC. Its translation: CASSQGGVLASHYEQYF.

The V gene is TRBV11-2, the J gene TRBJ1-1; no clear D gene. There are 14 residues in the CDR3. Looked up from germline, CDR1 is SGHAT and CDR2 is FQNNGV. Trimming took off 4 bases at V and 4 bases at J, with 13 bases between the two ends. The CDR3 DNA is TGTGCCAGCAGCTCGCAGGATAGACCCACTGAAGCTTTCTTT. It specifies CASSSQDRPTEAFF.

CDR3 sequence reads: CASSLAGGGQETQYF. The CDR3 nucleotides read TGCGCCAGCAGCTTGGCCGGGGGGGGCCAAGAGACCCAGTACTTC. V is TRBV5-1 and J is TRBJ2-5; 8 nucleotides match TRBD2. V gave up 0 bases and J gave up 1 base; unmatched junction bases: 2. The CDR3 totals 15 residues. Germline CDR1 SGHRS, CDR2 YFSETQ.

The chain links TRBV2 to TRBJ1-2; TRBD1 matches at 8 bases. The CDR3 covers 13 residues. Germline assignment: CDR1 SNHLY and CDR2 FYNNEI. Germline trimming cut 4 bases from V and 8 bases from J; bases unmatched to any gene: 6. This CDR3 reads CASSGQGTGGYTF. Written as DNA, the CDR3 is TGTGCCAGCAGTGGACAGGGGACGGGAGGCTACACCTTC.

V usage is TRBV6-6 and J usage is TRBJ1-1; 7 bases line up with TRBD1. Germline loops: CDR1 MNHNY, CDR2 SVGAGI (reference sequence). The CDR3 totals 15 residues. V was clipped by 5 bases and J by 3 bases; unmatched bases: 9. The CDR3 sequence is CASSAPGGKDTEAFF. The CDR3 DNA is TGTGCCAGCAGTGCCCCAGGGGGGAAGGACACTGAAGCTTTCTTT.

This clone was found once. The CDR3 DNA reads TGTGCCAGCAGCAAAACTAGCGGGGGTTACAATGAGCAGTTCTTC. It codes for CASSKTSGGYNEQFF. This sequence joins TRBV7-6 and TRBJ2-1; 11 bases agree with TRBD2. The germline CDR1 and CDR2 sequences are SGHVS and FNYEAQ. This CDR3 has 15 amino acids. Trimming cost V 5 bases and J 4 bases; bases outside gene matches: 4.

The CDR3 here is CASSEPWGRDQPQHF. The CDR3, as DNA: TGTGCCAGCAGTGAACCCTGGGGGAGGGACCAGCCCCAGCATTTT. V is TRBV6-1 and J is TRBJ1-5, with a possible D match to TRBD1 (5 bases). The CDR3 spans 15 residues. V gave up 2 bases and J gave up 7 bases, with 15 bases separating them. Germline lookup yields CDR1 MNHNS and CDR2 SASEGT.

In the case of this clone: This CDR3 is also generated by other DNA sequences in the sample. This chain links TRBV5-1 with TRBJ1-2; 7 nucleotides line up with TRBD1. After removal of 0 bases from V and 4 bases from J, the junction contained 0 bases not matched to a gene. Germline values: CDR1 SGHRS, CDR2 YFSETQ. The CDR3 sequence is 13 residues long. The DNA of the CDR3 is TGCGCCAGCAGCTTGGACAGGGGCTATGGCTACACCTTC. It translates to CASSLDRGYGYTF.